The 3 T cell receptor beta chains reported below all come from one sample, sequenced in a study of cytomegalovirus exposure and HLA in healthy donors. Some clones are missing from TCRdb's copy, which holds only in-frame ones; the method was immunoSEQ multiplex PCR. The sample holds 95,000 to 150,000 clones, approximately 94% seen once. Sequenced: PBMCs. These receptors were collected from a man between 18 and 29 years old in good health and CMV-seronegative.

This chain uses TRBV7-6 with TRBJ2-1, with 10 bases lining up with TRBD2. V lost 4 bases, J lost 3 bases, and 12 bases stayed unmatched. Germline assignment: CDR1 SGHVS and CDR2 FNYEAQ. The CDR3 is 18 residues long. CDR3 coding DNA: TGTGCCAGCAGCTCCCGGCTAGCGGGAGTCGGTGGCTACAATGAGCAGTTCTTC. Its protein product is CASSSRLAGVGGYNEQFF.

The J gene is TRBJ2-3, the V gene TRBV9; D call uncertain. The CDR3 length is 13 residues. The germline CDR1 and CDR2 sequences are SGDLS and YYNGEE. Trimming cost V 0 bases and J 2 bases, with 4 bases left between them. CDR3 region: CASSVDFTDTQYF. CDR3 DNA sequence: TGTGCCAGCAGCGTAGACTTCACAGATACGCAGTATTTT.

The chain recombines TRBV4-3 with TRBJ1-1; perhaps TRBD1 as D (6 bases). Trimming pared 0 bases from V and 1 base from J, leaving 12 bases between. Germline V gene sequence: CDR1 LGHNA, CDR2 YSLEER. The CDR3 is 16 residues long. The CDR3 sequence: CASSQEGGLRNTEAFF. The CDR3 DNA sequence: TGCGCCAGCAGCCAAGAGGGGGGGCTTAGGAACACTGAAGCTTTCTTT.